Listed here are 5 T cell receptor beta chains from one sample, sequenced in a study of T cell changes during pregnancy in multiple sclerosis. Generated by immunoSEQ multiplex PCR, the TCRdb table keeps only in-frame clones and is missing some. The data show about 66,000 clones, roughly nine tenths seen once. This specimen consisted of CD8+ T cells from peripheral blood mononuclear cells, obtained before pregnancy. These receptors came from a female donor with multiple sclerosis, enrolled in a pregnancy study.

The rearrangement joins TRBV9 to TRBJ1-1; 8 bases align to TRBD1. The CDR3 contains 13 residues. The V gene's germline CDR1 is SGDLS and CDR2 YYNGEE. The trim removed 0 bases at V and 5 bases at J, leaving 0 bases unmatched. For the CDR3, the DNA is TGTGCCAGCAGCGTAGACAGGGGGACTGAAGCTTTCTTT. Its translation is CASSVDRGTEAFF.

The gene calls are TRBV6-1 and TRBJ2-6; tentative D call: TRBD2 (5 bases). In germline, CDR1 is MNHNS, CDR2 SASEGT. V lost 4 bases and J 0 bases, leaving 7 bases between the germline ends. CDR3 length: 15 residues. CDR3 DNA: TGTGCCAGCAGTGGGACTTCCTCTGGGGCCAACGTCCTGACTTTC. Its translation is CASSGTSSGANVLTF.

The rearrangement links TRBV4-1 to TRBJ2-2, with D maybe TRBD1 (5 bases). This CDR3 is 16 amino acids long. Trimming removed 0 bases from V and 6 bases from J, with 14 bases in between. Per germline, CDR1 MGHRA and CDR2 YSYEKL. CDR3 DNA sequence: TGCGCCAGCAGCCAAGAGTGGACACCGGCCGCCGGGGAGCTGTTTTTT. Translated: CASSQEWTPAAGELFF.

The rearrangement links TRBV19 to TRBJ1-2, with TRBD1 as a possible D gene (6 bases). The CDR3 contains 12 residues. Per the germline V gene, CDR1 is LNHDA and CDR2 is SQIVND (reference sequence). V dropped 8 bases and J dropped 6 bases, with 13 bases sitting between them. CDR3 protein: CASDRNGNGYTF. CDR3 nucleotides: TGTGCCAGTGACAGGAACGGGAATGGCTACACCTTC.

This clone was observed a single time. The chain recombines TRBV2 with TRBJ2-4; maybe TRBD1 (6 bases). From germline, CDR1 is SNHLY and CDR2 FYNNEI. CDR3 length: 15 residues. Trimming pared 6 bases from V and 1 base from J, leaving 13 bases between. The DNA of the CDR3 is TGTGCCAGCAGCTTAAGACAGGTCGCCAAAAACATTCAGTACTTC. Translating gives CASSLRQVAKNIQYF.